What follows describes a single T cell receptor (beta chain). Its cognate antigen is unknown. A much larger clone is a single base away; this may be a read error. The data belong to a study of blood T cells in healthy people across ages. General observations from the study: Among T cells, TCR beta diversity per million cells dropped roughly linearly as age rose.

Primed by a sample-barcoded 5' primer and a J-beta primer mix, a second PCR proceeded for 7 to 11 cycles. TCRdb re-analysed the 5' RACE reads in MiXCR, keeping a single row per CDR3 protein. This sample has approximately 730,000 distinct CDR3 sequences, with roughly 45% found just once. Healthy Russian Caucasian donors spanned ages 6 to 90 years. The CDR3 extends over 15 amino acids. Germline V gene lookup returns CDR1 LGHDT and CDR2 YNNKEL (reference sequence). V gave up 4 bases and J gave up 6 bases, with 17 bases separating them. The sequenced sample was blood. The source of this sequence is a woman aged 60-75 years in good health. The V call is TRBV3-1, the J call TRBJ2-3; no reliable D call. The CDR3 is CASSLVGFAWDTQYF. The CDR3 DNA is TGTGCCAGCAGCCTTGTGGGATTCGCGTGGGATACGCAGTATTTT.